This T cell receptor (beta chain) was sequenced during a study of T cells in Graves' hyperthyroidism and ophthalmopathy (dated 2019 in TCRdb). Regarding the study in general: Peripheral blood samples were taken at initial diagnosis, before any treatment was given. Thyroid tissue and blood T-cell repertoires from about six Graves' hyperthyroidism patients were also compared in the study. Prospective prediction of ophthalmopathy was tested in an independent validation cohort of 18 hyperthyroidism patients and roughly 16 patients who later progressed to ophthalmopathy. Once sampling was done, hyperthyroidism patients were given methimazole at a starting dose of 30 mg daily, whereas ophthalmopathy patients were given high-dose intravenous methylprednisolone. The approximately 90 discovery patients were divided at random into training and test sets in a 7:3 ratio. The paper reports TCR Vbeta CDR3 sequencing of 130 to 150 peripheral blood samples: fewer than 50 ophthalmopathy, about 75 hyperthyroidism and approximately 17 progressor patients. To identify distinguishing TCR V-J signatures, a discovery cohort of 100 or so patients was used, comprising 43 with Graves' ophthalmopathy and approximately 58 with stable Graves' hyperthyroidism. General conclusions and limits of the study: Blood samples also contained most of the expanded thyroid clonotypes (frequency above 0.001), which suggests that blood repertoires may reflect thyroid immune responses. Ophthalmopathy was separated from stable hyperthyroidism by a 13 V-J signature model, with 87.88% sensitivity and approximately 81% specificity obtained in cross-validation and 80%/75% obtained in testing. Sample size was not statistically predetermined, and investigators were not blinded to group allocation. During validation, the model predicted progression to ophthalmopathy a median of around 7 months ahead of onset, with almost 71% sensitivity and under 85% specificity.

Hyperthyroidism patients were newly diagnosed, had a disease duration of under 2 months, and were aged 18 to 65 years. Patients with uncontrolled infections, other autoimmune diseases, pregnancy or lactation were excluded. Clinical symptoms, serum thyroxine and TRAb, thyroid ultrasound, and orbital computed tomography formed the basis for the diagnoses. Blood from progressor patients was collected at the time of first diagnosis with hyperthyroidism, before any ophthalmopathy symptoms had appeared. PBMCs were isolated from about 10 ml of fresh peripheral blood by Ficoll-Paque density gradient centrifugation. Progressor patients were first diagnosed with Graves' hyperthyroidism and then developed ophthalmopathy during follow-up. Total RNA was extracted using Trizol reagent, and RNA quality was assessed on an Agilent 2100 Bioanalyzer. TCR beta CDR3 regions were amplified from RNA transcripts. For the first round of RT-PCR on the TCR CDR3, the HTBI primer set was used together with the Qiagen OneStep RT-PCR kit. Libraries were constructed in a second round of multiplex PCR, after which size selection and purification were carried out. Sequencing of the libraries was done on an Illumina HiSeq2000 using paired-end 100 bp reads. On the study's bioinformatics: SOAPnuke was used to process the raw data, removing reads that contained adapters or uncalled bases, had a mean Phred below 15, or lacked an exact match to the constant primer or identifier. High-quality paired reads were merged using COPE v1.2.5, and each unique nucleotide sequence was defined as a clonotype. MiTCR v1.1 was used to align the clonotypes against IMGT TRBV, TRBD and TRBJ reference segments. The analysis included only V-J combinations with a frequency above 0.0001, which together covered around 99% of the repertoires. A TCS score was defined as the ratio of F50 (clonal expansion) to E x V (chaos), with BLOSUM62-based TCRdist applied between CDR3 peptides within each V-J. Welch's t-statistics and random forest reduced fewer than 600 V-J features to some 14, which were used in a naive Bayes classifier (R e1071). TCRdb cleaned the public reads at Q25 with fastp, built clones with MiXCR and kept in-frame beta chains. Rows are combined by CDR3 protein, so each entry shows the most common genes and DNA. The V and J calls here are based on TCRdb, not the publication. A total of around 350,000 distinct CDR3 sequences appear in this sample, around a sixth of them only once. Of the sample, 25% to 35% is held by the ten largest clones.

As regards this clonotype: Its binding antigen is unknown. Base quality data are lacking; no much larger clone is found one base away.

CDR1 SGDLS and CDR2 YYNGEE were looked up in the germline V gene. V gives up 0 bases and J gives up 6 bases, and the segment between their germline ends measures 13 bases. Including cysteine and phenylalanine, the CDR3 has 15 amino acids. Solely the CDR3 DNA is kept, with 45 bases framed from the first base. The chain employs TRBV9 and TRBJ2-1, with TRBD2 perhaps the D gene, on 7 matching bases. This TCR was recovered from a woman aged 18-30 years with Graves' hyperthyroidism that later progressed to Graves' ophthalmopathy. Sequencing input: blood. DNA sequence: TGTGCCAGCAGCGTAGGGTGGGGAGGGGGCAATGAGCAGTTCTTC. It encodes CASSVGWGGGNEQFF.